The 2 T cell receptor beta chains below were found in one sample sequenced in a study of T cell responses to AZD1222 COVID-19 vaccine. Some clones are missing from TCRdb's copy, which holds only in-frame ones; the method was immunoSEQ multiplex PCR. The data show approximately 90,000 clones, with 86% seen just once and about 7% held by the top ten. This specimen consisted of peripheral blood, obtained on day 0 of AZD1222 vaccination. The receptor set was obtained from an adult in good health.

V usage is TRBV7-9 and J usage is TRBJ2-3, with TRBD2 identical over 11 bases. CDR3 length: 17 amino acids. V was clipped by 6 bases and J by 2 bases; unmatched bases: 10. The germline CDR1 and CDR2 sequences are SEHNR and FQNEAQ (reference sequence). The chain's CDR3 is CASSPGTSGISTDTQYF. CDR3 sequence (DNA): TGTGCCAGCAGTCCCGGGACTAGCGGTATTTCCACAGATACGCAGTATTTT. Together with reference TRBV7-9 and TRBJ2-3, the CDR3 gives the full variable domain: DTGVSQNPRHKITKRGQNVTFRCDPISEHNRLYWYRQTLGQGPEFLTYFQNEAQLEKSRLLSDRFSAERPKGSFSTLEIQRTEQGDSAMYLCASSPGTSGISTDTQYFGPGTRLTVL.

The chain is built from TRBV7-8 and TRBJ2-5; D possibly corresponds to TRBD2 (6 bases). The ends were cut back, 4 bases at V and 4 bases at J, with 19 bases in the middle. CDR3 length equals 16 residues. The germline V gene has CDR1 SGHVS and CDR2 FQNEAQ. The CDR3 nucleotides read TGTGCCAGCAGCTCGGGGGTAGGGGCTGACCGAGAGACCCAGTACTTC. This gives the protein CASSSGVGADRETQYF. Full variable domain (rest looked up from reference TRBV7-8 and TRBJ2-5): GAGVSQSPRYKVAKRGQDVALRCDPISGHVSLFWYQQALGQGPEFLTYFQNEAQLDKSGLPSDRFFAERPEGSVSTLKIQRTQQEDSAVYLCASSSGVGADRETQYFGPGTRLLVL.